This TCR beta chain is from a study of blood T cell repertoires in COVID-19. Study details: The United States, Italy and Spain provided the acute and convalescent COVID-19 samples. From T cells, B-cell-depleted T cells, or PBMCs came the material, which was cDNA or gDNA.

Germline loops: CDR1 MNHNY, CDR2 SVGAGI (reference sequence). The ends were cut back, 8 bases at V and 3 bases at J, with 14 bases in the middle. This CDR3 is built from 13 residues. As processed by the authors: Estimation of nucleated cell counts relied on the amplification of reference gene primers. TCRdb keeps only in-frame clones here, not all; method: immunoSEQ multiplex PCR. Clone size and the V and J calls come from that table; the DNA yielded D and trimming. The sample records over 75,000 clones, roughly 85% being singletons. Sample: peripheral blood. The sequence derives from a human donor in a cohort sampled during active COVID-19. The chain employs TRBV6-6 and TRBJ2-7; tentatively, D is TRBD2 (6 bases). Here the CDR3 DNA reads TGTGCCAGCCGATCGCGGGGCAACTACGAGCAGTACTTC. Protein: CASRSRGNYEQYF.